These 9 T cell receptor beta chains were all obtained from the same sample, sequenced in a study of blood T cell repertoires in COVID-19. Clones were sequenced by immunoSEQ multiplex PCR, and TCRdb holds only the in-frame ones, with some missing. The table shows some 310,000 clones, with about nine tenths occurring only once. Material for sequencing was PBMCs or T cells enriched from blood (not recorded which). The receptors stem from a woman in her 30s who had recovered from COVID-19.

The CDR3 loop reads CASSSRVEWRETGELFF. The CDR3 DNA sequence: TGTGCCAGCAGCTCCCGGGTGGAGTGGCGAGAAACCGGGGAGCTGTTTTTT. The rearrangement joins TRBV7-8 to TRBJ2-2, with D unresolved. The V end lost 4 bases, the J end lost 5 bases, and 20 bases lay between the germline ends. The germline V gene has CDR1 SGHVS and CDR2 FQNEAQ. The CDR3 is 17 residues long.

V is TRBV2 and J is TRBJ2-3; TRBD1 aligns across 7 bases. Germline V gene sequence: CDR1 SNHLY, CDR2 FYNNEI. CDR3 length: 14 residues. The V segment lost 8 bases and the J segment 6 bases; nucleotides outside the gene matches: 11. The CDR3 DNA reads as TGTGCCAGCCAGGGGGTCTCAGCTCTGGATACGCAGTATTTT. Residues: CASQGVSALDTQYF.

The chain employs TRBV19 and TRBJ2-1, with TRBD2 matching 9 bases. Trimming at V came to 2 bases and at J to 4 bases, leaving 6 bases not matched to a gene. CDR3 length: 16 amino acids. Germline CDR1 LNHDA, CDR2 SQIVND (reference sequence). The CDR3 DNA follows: TGTGCCAGTAGTATACGCGGCGGGAGGGCATACAATGAGCAGTTCTTC. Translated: CASSIRGGRAYNEQFF.

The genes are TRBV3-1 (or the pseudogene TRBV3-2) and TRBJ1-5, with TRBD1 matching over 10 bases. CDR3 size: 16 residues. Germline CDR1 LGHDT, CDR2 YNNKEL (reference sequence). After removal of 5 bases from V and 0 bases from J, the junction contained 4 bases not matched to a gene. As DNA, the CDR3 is TGTGCCAGCAGCGCTAGGACAGGGGGTAGCAATCAGCCCCAGCATTTT. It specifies CASSARTGGSNQPQHF.

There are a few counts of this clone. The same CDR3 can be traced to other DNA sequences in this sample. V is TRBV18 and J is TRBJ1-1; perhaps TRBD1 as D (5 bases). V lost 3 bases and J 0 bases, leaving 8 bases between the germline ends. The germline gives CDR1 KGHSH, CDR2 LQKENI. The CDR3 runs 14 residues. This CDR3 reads CASSPPGMNTEAFF. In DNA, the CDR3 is TGTGCCAGCTCACCCCCAGGGATGAACACTGAAGCTTTCTTT.

The CDR3 loop reads CAGHGRYGYTF. CDR3 nucleotides: TGTGCCGGACATGGGCGATATGGCTACACCTTC. This sequence joins TRBV19 and TRBJ1-2; tentative D call: TRBD1 (5 bases). Trimming took 11 bases from V and 5 from J, leaving 12 bases between them. This CDR3 region has 11 residues. Germline V lookup: CDR1 LNHDA, CDR2 SQIVND (reference sequence).

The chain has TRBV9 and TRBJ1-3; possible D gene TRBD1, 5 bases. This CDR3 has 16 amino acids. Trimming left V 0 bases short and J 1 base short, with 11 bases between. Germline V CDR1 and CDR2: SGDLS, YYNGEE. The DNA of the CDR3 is TGTGCCAGCAGCGTAGGACCGGGGGGATCTGGAAACACCATATATTTT. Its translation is CASSVGPGGSGNTIYF.

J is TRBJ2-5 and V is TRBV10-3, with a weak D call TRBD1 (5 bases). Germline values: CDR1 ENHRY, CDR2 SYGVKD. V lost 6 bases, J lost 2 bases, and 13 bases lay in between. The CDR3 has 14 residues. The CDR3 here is CAIRGDSSQETQYF. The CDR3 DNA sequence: TGTGCCATCAGAGGGGATTCTTCTCAAGAGACCCAGTACTTC.

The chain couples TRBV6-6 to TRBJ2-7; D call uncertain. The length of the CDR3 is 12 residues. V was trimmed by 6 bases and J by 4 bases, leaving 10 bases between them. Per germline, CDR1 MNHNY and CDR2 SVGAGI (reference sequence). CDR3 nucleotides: TGTGCCAGCAGCCTACCTCTTTACGAGCAGTACTTC. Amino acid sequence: CASSLPLYEQYF.